This TCR beta chain originates from a study of blood T cell repertoires in COVID-19. Study-level information: Collection of acute and convalescent COVID-19 samples took place in the United States, Italy and Spain.

The assay was immunoSEQ multiplex PCR, and TCRdb's table has in-frame clones only and misses some. The table has 150,000 to 200,000 clones, approximately 86% seen once. The TCR originated in a woman aged 35 to 49 with COVID-19, enrolled during active disease. The specimen was peripheral blood.

For the CDR3, the DNA is TGTGCCTGGAGTCCGACAGGGGGCACTATCTACACCTTC. Translating gives CAWSPTGGTIYTF. The chain is built from TRBV30 and TRBJ1-2; 10 bases are a match to TRBD1. Unmatched junction bases numbered 7, after V lost 2 bases and J lost 10 bases. The CDR3 has 13 residues. Germline-derived CDR1 and CDR2 are GTSNPN and SVGIG (reference sequence).